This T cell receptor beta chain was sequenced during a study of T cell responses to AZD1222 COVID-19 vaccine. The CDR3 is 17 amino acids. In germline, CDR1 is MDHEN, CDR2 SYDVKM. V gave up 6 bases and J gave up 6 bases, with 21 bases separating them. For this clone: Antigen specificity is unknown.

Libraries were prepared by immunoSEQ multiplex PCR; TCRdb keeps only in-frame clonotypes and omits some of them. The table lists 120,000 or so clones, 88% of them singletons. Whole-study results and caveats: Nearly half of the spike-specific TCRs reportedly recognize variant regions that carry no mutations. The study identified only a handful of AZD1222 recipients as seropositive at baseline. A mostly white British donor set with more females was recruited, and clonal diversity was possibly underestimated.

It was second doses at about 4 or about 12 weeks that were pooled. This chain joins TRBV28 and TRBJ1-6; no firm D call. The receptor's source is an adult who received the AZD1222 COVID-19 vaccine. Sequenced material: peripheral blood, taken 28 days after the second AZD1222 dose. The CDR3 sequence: CASSTPPAALRNSPLHF. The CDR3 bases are TGTGCCAGCAGCACACCACCGGCGGCTCTTCGTAATTCACCCCTCCACTTT.